The 12 T cell receptor beta chains below were found in one sample sequenced in a study of blood T cell repertoires in COVID-19. Some clones are missing from TCRdb's copy, which holds only in-frame ones; the method was immunoSEQ multiplex PCR. Of roughly 220,000 clones in the sample, 80% were seen once. Sequencing was performed on PBMCs or T cells enriched from blood (not recorded which). Every receptor here comes from a young man with acute COVID-19.

CDR3 nucleotide sequence: TGTGCCAGCAGTAGTCGCGGTCCGGGGACCCAGTACTTC. Translated: CASSSRGPGTQYF. This chain connects TRBV12-3 or TRBV12-4 to TRBJ2-5; D remains ambiguous. The CDR3 length is 13 residues. Trimming left V 5 bases short and J 7 bases short, with 14 bases between.

This rearrangement joins TRBV6-1 to TRBJ2-7; D is perhaps TRBD1 (6 bases). This CDR3 has 16 residues. Germline CDR1 is MNHNS and CDR2 is SASEGT. Trimming cost V 2 bases and J 7 bases, with 21 bases left between them. The CDR3 sequence is CASSEIRMQNRGEQYF. CDR3 in DNA: TGTGCCAGCAGTGAAATCCGGATGCAAAATAGGGGGGAGCAGTACTTC.

The V call is TRBV7-2, the J call TRBJ1-1, with D hard to call. The germline CDR1 and CDR2 sequences are SGHTA and FQGNSA. CDR3 size: 16 residues. V dropped 2 bases and J dropped 6 bases, with 19 bases sitting between them. CDR3 residues: CASSLIPGLRRAEAFF. CDR3 coding DNA: TGTGCCAGCAGCTTAATCCCAGGCCTCAGGAGGGCTGAAGCTTTCTTT. The variable domain in full, completed from reference TRBV7-2 and TRBJ1-1, reads GAGVSQSPSNKVTEKGKDVELRCDPISGHTALYWYRQSLGQGLEFLIYFQGNSAPDKSGLPSDRFSAERTGGSVSTLTIQRTQQEDSAVYLCASSLIPGLRRAEAFFGQGTRLTVV.

The chain is built from TRBV14 and TRBJ1-6; weak D call: TRBD1 (5 bases). The germline gives CDR1 SGHDN, CDR2 FVKESK. V was shortened by 5 bases and J by 6 bases, with 11 bases between the two germline ends. The CDR3 totals 14 residues. CDR3 nucleotides: TGTGCCAGCAGCATTGTTCAGGGTAATTCACCCCTCCACTTT. Its translation: CASSIVQGNSPLHF.

The chain joins TRBV27 to TRBJ1-6, with D tentatively TRBD1 (6 bases). The CDR3 has 15 amino acids. The V gene's germline CDR1 is MNHEY and CDR2 SMNVEV (reference sequence). V shed 2 bases and J shed 8 bases, with 13 bases lying between them. In nucleotides, the CDR3 is TGTGCCAGCAGTTTAATATCCAGGGGAGATTCACCCCTCCACTTT. The encoded protein is CASSLISRGDSPLHF.

V and J are TRBV5-1 and TRBJ2-5; D gene ambiguous. Trimming stripped 5 bases from V and 0 bases from J, with 8 bases between. The CDR3 totals 13 residues. The germline V gene encodes CDR1 SGHRS and CDR2 YFSETQ. As DNA, the CDR3 is TGCGCCAGCAGGGGCAGTTACCAAGAGACCCAGTACTTC. Translation gives CASRGSYQETQYF.

This chain links TRBV18 with TRBJ2-7; TRBD1 matches at 8 bases. CDR1 is KGHSH and CDR2 is LQKENI in the germline V gene. The CDR3 has 12 amino acids. The trim removed 6 bases at V and 4 bases at J, leaving 2 bases unmatched. The CDR3 nucleotides are TGTGCCAGCTCGTGGACAGGGTACGAGCAGTACTTC. Translated: CASSWTGYEQYF.

There are a few counts of this clone. The chain couples TRBV5-4 to TRBJ2-7; 12 bases line up with TRBD1. The CDR3 extends over 18 amino acids. Germline V gene lookup returns CDR1 SGHNT and CDR2 YYREEE (reference sequence). J was trimmed by 0 bases and V by 4 bases; bases with no gene match: 11. The CDR3 reads CASSLGDRGRFLSYEQYF. In DNA, the CDR3 is TGTGCCAGCAGCCTCGGGGACAGGGGGCGTTTCCTCTCCTACGAGCAGTACTTC. Combining the CDR3 with reference TRBV5-4 and TRBJ2-7 gives the whole variable domain ETGVTQSPTHLIKTRGQQVTLRCSSQSGHNTVSWYQQALGQGPQFIFQYYREEENGRGNFPPRFSGLQFPNYSSELNVNALELDDSALYLCASSLGDRGRFLSYEQYFGPGTRLTVT.

The rearrangement joins TRBV3-1 (or the pseudogene TRBV3-2) to TRBJ2-1; TRBD2 aligns across 8 bases. V lost 4 bases to trimming and J lost 11 bases; unmatched junction nucleotides: 4. The germline gives CDR1 LGHDT, CDR2 YNNKEL (reference sequence). This CDR3 region has 12 residues. CDR3 sequence: CASSRAGDKQFF. The CDR3 nucleotides are TGTGCCAGCAGCCGAGCGGGAGACAAGCAGTTCTTC.

V gene TRBV7-9 combines with J gene TRBJ2-7; 7 bases are a match to TRBD1. Per germline, CDR1 SEHNR and CDR2 FQNEAQ (reference sequence). V shed 5 bases and J 2 bases; nucleotides not matched to a gene: 6. The CDR3 loop spans 14 amino acids. In DNA form, the CDR3 reads TGTGCCAGCAGCCCCTCCGGGACAGCCTACGAGCAGTACTTC. Protein product: CASSPSGTAYEQYF.

The V and J genes are TRBV2 and TRBJ1-6, with 10 bases aligning to TRBD1. Germline lookup yields CDR1 SNHLY and CDR2 FYNNEI. The ends lost 5 bases at V and 8 bases at J; junction bases unmatched: 9. This CDR3 is 16 amino acids long. This CDR3 reads CASSPRRGTGDSPLHF. CDR3 nucleotide sequence: TGTGCCAGCAGTCCCCGGCGGGGGACAGGGGATTCACCCCTCCACTTT.

V and J are TRBV9 and TRBJ2-5; possible D gene TRBD2, 6 bases. The germline V gene has CDR1 SGDLS and CDR2 YYNGEE. V lost 2 bases and J 5 bases, leaving 16 bases between the germline ends. The length of the CDR3 is 15 residues. CDR3 in DNA: TGTGCCAGCAGCGTTAACCCGGGAGACCGGGAGACCCAGTACTTC. As protein: CASSVNPGDRETQYF.